Listed below are T cell receptor beta chains from one sample, sequenced in a study of early T cells in non-severe SARS-CoV-2 infection. TCRdb redid the calling of the 5' RACE reads with MiXCR, one entry per CDR3 protein. The table includes fewer than 65,000 distinct CDR3 sequences, under 15% detected once. Sequenced material: whole blood. The receptors stem from an adult who was a healthcare worker with PCR-confirmed SARS-CoV-2 infection or an uninfected control (not recorded which). Each CDR3 is given with its conserved first and last residue. D genes are given only for firm matches. Where a row states a size, it is once, few, many or the class of an expanded clone; other rows omit it.

TRBV7-2	13	TRBJ1-1	few	-	CASSKQVNTEAFF	TGTGCCAGCAGCAAACAGGTGAACACTGAAGCTTTCTTT
TRBV6-6	12	TRBJ1-1	few	-	CAAGRANTEAFF	TGTGCCGCCGGCAGGGCGAACACTGAAGCTTTCTTT
TRBV12-3/TRBV12-4	13	TRBJ1-2	few	-	CASSSPLSYGYTF	TGTGCCAGCAGTTCCCCCTTGAGCTATGGCTACACCTTC
TRBV9	15	TRBJ2-5	few	TRBD2	CASSSRGGSQETQYF	TGTGCCAGCAGCTCTCGCGGGGGGTCCCAAGAGACCCAGTACTTC
TRBV19	14	TRBJ1-2	-	TRBD1	CASSRGQGAYGYTF	TGTGCCAGTAGTAGGGGACAGGGGGCCTATGGCTACACCTTC
TRBV29-1	12	TRBJ1-1	-	-	CSGSRQNTEAFF	TGCAGCGGTTCCAGGCAGAACACTGAAGCTTTCTTT
TRBV18	16	TRBJ1-1	many	-	CASSPLAPSGITEAFF	TGTGCCAGCTCACCACTAGCCCCTTCGGGAATCACTGAAGCTTTCTTT
TRBV11-2	16	TRBJ1-1	many	-	CASSLWWGRMNTEAFF	TGTGCCAGCAGCTTATGGTGGGGACGGATGAACACTGAAGCTTTCTTT
TRBV19	13	TRBJ2-3	-	-	CASSPPGADTQYF	TGTGCCAGTAGTCCCCCGGGGGCAGATACGCAGTATTTT
TRBV4-1	15	TRBJ1-4	-	-	CASSQAWAGNEKLFF	TGCGCCAGCAGCCAAGCGTGGGCAGGGAATGAAAAACTGTTTTTT
TRBV29-1	15	TRBJ2-5	few	-	CSVGGTDGLQETQYF	TGCAGCGTGGGGGGGACAGACGGACTCCAAGAGACCCAGTACTTC
TRBV29-1	19	TRBJ2-1	-	-	CSVEGIPSGGGSSYNEQFF	TGCAGCGTTGAGGGAATCCCCTCGGGGGGCGGAAGCTCCTACAATGAGCAGTTCTTC
TRBV11-2	17	TRBJ1-1	many	-	CASSTPPNTVLGTEAFF	TGTGCCAGCAGCACTCCCCCTAATACAGTACTAGGCACTGAAGCTTTCTTT
TRBV14	16	TRBJ2-2	-	TRBD1	CASSQGTGRVAGELFF	TGTGCCAGCAGCCAAGGGACAGGGAGAGTGGCCGGGGAGCTGTTTTTT
TRBV7-2	14	TRBJ2-2	-	-	CASSLARSTGELFF	TGTGCCAGCAGCTTAGCCCGTAGTACCGGGGAGCTGTTTTTT
TRBV6-5	10	TRBJ2-7	-	-	CASGQYEQYF	TGTGCCAGCGGCCAATACGAGCAGTACTTC
TRBV7-9	16	TRBJ2-5	few	TRBD1	CASSVGNRGLDGTQYF	TGTGCCAGCAGCGTGGGGAACAGGGGATTGGATGGGACCCAGTACTTC
TRBV2	13	TRBJ1-5	few	TRBD1	CASKSTGVQPQHF	TGTGCCAGCAAAAGTACAGGGGTTCAGCCCCAGCATTTT
TRBV25-1	15	TRBJ1-3	-	-	CASTPGGEPGNTIYF	TGTGCCAGCACCCCGGGCGGGGAACCTGGAAACACCATATATTTT
TRBV5-4	15	TRBJ1-2	few	TRBD1	CASSLGTGATSGYTF	TGTGCCAGCAGCTTGGGGACAGGGGCGACTAGCGGCTACACCTTC
TRBV29-1	14	TRBJ1-2	many	-	CSVEGQVGALGYTF	TGCAGCGTTGAAGGACAAGTTGGGGCCCTTGGCTACACCTTC
TRBV6-6	15	TRBJ1-1	-	-	CASSYPGAPNTEAFF	TGTGCCAGCAGTTACCCTGGGGCCCCGAACACTGAAGCTTTCTTT
TRBV12-3/TRBV12-4	14	TRBJ1-5	few	-	CASNMGDSNQPQHF	TGTGCCAGCAATATGGGGGATAGCAATCAGCCCCAGCATTTT
TRBV6-6	16	TRBJ2-6	few	-	CASSYSRGSGANVLTF	TGTGCCAGCAGTTACTCGAGAGGCTCTGGGGCCAACGTCCTGACTTTC
TRBV20-1	14	TRBJ1-6	many	-	CSAREARANSPLHF	TGCAGTGCTAGAGAAGCCAGGGCAAATTCACCCCTCCACTTT
TRBV7-8	15	TRBJ1-3	-	TRBD1	CASSLDRGGGNTIYF	TGTGCCAGCAGCCTCGACAGGGGAGGAGGAAACACCATATATTTT
TRBV12-3/TRBV12-4	14	TRBJ2-5	few	-	CASSFAGTQETQYF	TGTGCCAGCAGTTTCGCGGGGACACAAGAGACCCAGTACTTC
TRBV7-9	15	TRBJ2-1	few	TRBD1	CASSSRDRVWNEQFF	TGTGCCAGCAGCTCTCGGGACAGGGTTTGGAATGAGCAGTTCTTC
TRBV6-5	16	TRBJ2-1	-	TRBD1	CASSRPAGQGYNEQFF	TGTGCCAGCAGCCGACCCGCGGGACAGGGGTACAATGAGCAGTTCTTC
TRBV10-3	14	TRBJ2-3	many	-	CAISVPGATDTQYF	TGTGCCATCAGTGTACCCGGGGCAACAGATACGCAGTATTTT
TRBV7-8	18	TRBJ2-7	-	-	CASSPRSTGPRVGAEQYF	TGTGCCAGCAGCCCCCGTTCTACGGGCCCCCGGGTTGGTGCGGAGCAGTACTTC
TRBV7-9	17	TRBJ2-6	few	-	CASSLGLQGSGANVLTF	TGTGCCAGCAGCTTAGGCCTACAGGGATCGGGGGCCAACGTCCTGACTTTC
TRBV6-2/TRBV6-3	15	TRBJ2-2	few	-	CASSRSTGRAGELFF	TGTGCCAGCAGCCGTTCGACAGGGAGGGCCGGGGAGCTGTTTTTT
TRBV20-1	13	TRBJ1-6	-	-	CSASETYNSPLHF	TGCAGTGCTAGTGAGACATATAATTCACCCCTCCACTTT
TRBV3-1	13	TRBJ2-7	few	-	CASSPGAIYEQYF	TGTGCCAGCAGCCCAGGGGCGATCTACGAGCAGTACTTC
TRBV6-5	14	TRBJ2-1	-	-	CASSSQSGWNEQFF	TGTGCCAGCAGTTCTCAAAGCGGATGGAATGAGCAGTTCTTC
TRBV27	16	TRBJ1-6	-	-	CASSLRGQGGGSPLHF	TGTGCCAGCAGTTTAAGGGGTCAGGGAGGGGGTTCACCCCTCCACTTT
TRBV7-8	13	TRBJ1-4	many	-	CASSRTPNEKLFF	TGTGCCAGCAGCAGGACTCCGAATGAAAAACTGTTTTTT
TRBV6-2/TRBV6-3	13	TRBJ2-1	few	-	CASSYSTNNEQFF	TGTGCCAGCAGTTACTCGACGAACAATGAGCAGTTCTTC
TRBV28	13	TRBJ2-7	few	-	CASSPSVPYEQYF	TGTGCCAGCAGCCCGTCGGTCCCCTACGAGCAGTACTTC
TRBV6-1	9	TRBJ2-7	-	-	CATAYEQYF	TGTGCCACCGCTTACGAGCAGTACTTC
TRBV7-9	16	TRBJ1-2	many	-	CASSLKSGTDFYGYTF	TGTGCCAGCAGCTTGAAATCCGGGACTGACTTTTATGGCTACACCTTC
TRBV7-9	14	TRBJ2-1	many	TRBD2	CASSLSGGYNEQFF	TGTGCCAGCAGCCTCAGCGGGGGCTACAATGAGCAGTTCTTC
TRBV10-3	14	TRBJ2-7	-	-	CAISVGGQPYEQYF	TGTGCCATCAGTGTCGGGGGGCAACCCTACGAGCAGTACTTC
TRBV20-1	19	TRBJ1-5	many	-	CSAADSREGSFWGNQPQHF	TGCAGTGCTGCCGATTCCAGGGAGGGGTCGTTTTGGGGCAATCAGCCCCAGCATTTT
TRBV5-6	14	TRBJ1-6	-	TRBD1	CASSHGTVSSPLHF	TGTGCCAGCAGCCACGGGACAGTCAGTTCACCCCTCCACTTT
TRBV6-5	15	TRBJ2-1	-	TRBD1	CASSAGQGIFDEQFF	TGTGCCAGCAGCGCGGGACAGGGTATTTTTGATGAGCAGTTCTTC
TRBV15	12	TRBJ1-2	many	-	CATSHRDYGYTF	TGTGCCACCAGCCACAGGGACTATGGCTACACCTTC
TRBV10-2	12	TRBJ1-2	-	-	CASSGMWDGYTF	TGCGCCAGCAGTGGGATGTGGGATGGCTACACCTTC
TRBV7-9	18	TRBJ2-5	many	TRBD2	CASSPGTSGGISQETQYF	TGTGCCAGCAGCCCTGGGACTAGCGGGGGGATTTCTCAAGAGACCCAGTACTTC
TRBV20-1	14	TRBJ2-4	many	-	CSAQLTGGENIQYF	TGCAGTGCCCAACTAACTGGCGGGGAAAACATTCAGTACTTC